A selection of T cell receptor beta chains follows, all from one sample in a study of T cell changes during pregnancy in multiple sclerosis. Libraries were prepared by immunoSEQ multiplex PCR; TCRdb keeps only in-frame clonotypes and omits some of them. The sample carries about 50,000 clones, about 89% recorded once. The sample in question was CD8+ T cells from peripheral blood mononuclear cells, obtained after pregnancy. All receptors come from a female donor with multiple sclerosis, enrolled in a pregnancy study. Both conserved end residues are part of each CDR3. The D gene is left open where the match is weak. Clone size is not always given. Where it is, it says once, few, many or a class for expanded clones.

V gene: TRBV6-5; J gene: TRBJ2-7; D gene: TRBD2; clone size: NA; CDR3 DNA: TGTGCCAGCAAGCTAGCGGGGGCGAGCTCCTACGAGCAGTACTTC; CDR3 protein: CASKLAGASSYEQYF
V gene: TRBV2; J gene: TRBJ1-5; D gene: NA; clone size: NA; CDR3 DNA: TGTGCCAGCAGTGACCCCTTCGGGGGTTTCAATCAGCCCCAGCATTTT; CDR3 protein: CASSDPFGGFNQPQHF
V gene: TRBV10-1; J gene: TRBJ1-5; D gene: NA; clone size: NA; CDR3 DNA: TGCGCCAGGAAGGAGGGGCATTGGCAGCCCCAGCATTTT; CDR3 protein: CARKEGHWQPQHF
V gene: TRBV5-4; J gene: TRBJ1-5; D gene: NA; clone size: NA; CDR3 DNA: TGTGCCAGCAGCTCGCCATTACAACAGCGGGATCAGCCCCAGCATTTT; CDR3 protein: CASSSPLQQRDQPQHF
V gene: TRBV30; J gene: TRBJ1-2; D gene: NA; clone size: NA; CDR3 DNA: TGTGCCTGGAGTGAGGAGGCGCTGATAGGCTACACCTTC; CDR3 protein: CAWSEEALIGYTF
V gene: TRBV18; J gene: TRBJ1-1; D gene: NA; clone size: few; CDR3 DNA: TGTGCCAGCTCACACCGTAGTATCCCGGGGGAAATGAACACTGAAGCTTTCTTT; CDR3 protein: CASSHRSIPGEMNTEAFF
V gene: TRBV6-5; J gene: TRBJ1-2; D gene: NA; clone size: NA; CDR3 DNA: TGTGCCAGCAGTTATGGGGAGGTGGGGGGCTACACCTTC; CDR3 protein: CASSYGEVGGYTF
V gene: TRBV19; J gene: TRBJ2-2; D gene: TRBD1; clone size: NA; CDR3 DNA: TGTGCCAGTAGTATAGATCCGGGACAGGACACCGGGGAGCTGTTTTTT; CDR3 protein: CASSIDPGQDTGELFF
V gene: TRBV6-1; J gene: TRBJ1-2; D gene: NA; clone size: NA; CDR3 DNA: TGTGCCAGCGACGGGGAGGGCCATGGCTACACCTTC; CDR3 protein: CASDGEGHGYTF
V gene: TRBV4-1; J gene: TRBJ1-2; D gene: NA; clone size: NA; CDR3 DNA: TGCGCCAGCAGCCAAGATCGGAGGGCGCAAAACTATGGCTACACCTTC; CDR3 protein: CASSQDRRAQNYGYTF